This T cell receptor (beta chain) was sequenced in a study of cytomegalovirus exposure and HLA in healthy donors. Germline CDR1 reads SGHDT; CDR2 reads YYEEEE. V was trimmed by 2 bases and J by 2 bases, leaving 11 bases between them. The CDR3 length is 15 residues. Libraries were prepared by immunoSEQ multiplex PCR; TCRdb keeps only in-frame clonotypes and omits some of them. The sample holds over 200,000 clones; roughly 87% are singletons and the top ten take 3.1%. Sequenced material: PBMCs. The sequence came from a woman under 40 in good health and CMV-seronegative. V usage is TRBV5-6 and J usage is TRBJ1-3, with D maybe TRBD1 (6 bases). The CDR3 bases are TGTGCCAGCAGCTTCGGGGGCTGGACTGGAAACACCATATATTTT. It is translated as CASSFGGWTGNTIYF.